The T cell receptor beta chain under discussion was sequenced for a study of blood T cell repertoires in COVID-19 (dated by TCRdb to about 2020). Context from the whole study: Samples from collaborators originated in the United States, Italy and Spain and spanned both the acute and convalescent phases of COVID-19. Subjects who had been exposed to COVID-19, were actively infected with it, or had recovered from it provided the deeply sampled blood TCRbeta repertoires that made up the dataset. The repertoires were released in a freely available public database meant as a resource for research on the immune response to SARS-CoV-2. Nearly every sample came with metadata listing a de-identified subject ID, COVID-19 status, age in years and sex. Samples were obtained from the ongoing ImmuneRACE study (first 160 participants) and from roughly 1,300 subjects provided by 6 global collaborators. HLA class I and class II types, where available, came from metadata supplied by the sample provider rather than from assay-based typing. The material from the prospective study consisted of cDNA or gDNA derived from T cells, B-cell-depleted T cells, or PBMCs. Results the study describes overall, beyond this receptor: The amount of clinical and demographic metadata varied by source and participant and was provided uncurated.

Each collaborating institution followed its own protocols to collect whole blood in K2EDTA tubes. Collaborator samples were shipped for TCRbeta analysis as frozen whole blood, isolated PBMCs, or DNA extracted from either sample type. TCRbeta CDR3 regions were amplified from genomic DNA using the immunoSEQ Assay, a bias-controlled multiplex PCR. In the paper's pipeline: The number of nucleated cells in each sample was estimated from the amplification of reference gene primers within the assay. To quantify the absolute abundance of each unique TCRbeta CDR3 rearrangement, sequence reads were collapsed and filtered. For each sample, productive Simpson clonality was calculated by taking the square root of Simpson's diversity index across productive rearrangements. TCRdb retrieved this table from immuneACCESS and kept in-frame rearrangements only. Not all clones are present; in checked studies, unresolved V genes account for under half, and no reason is known for the remainder. V and J calls plus clone size are reproduced from that table; the DNA served to infer D and trimming. Present in this sample are under 200,000 clones, roughly 80% of which were seen just once. The top ten constitute roughly 8.4% of the sample.

Concerning this clone: Its binding antigen is unknown. Base qualities are not recorded, but no much larger clone differs from it by a single base.

The germline V gene (reference sequence) provides CDR1 MNHEY and CDR2 SMNVEV. V loses 1 base, J loses 4 bases, and the germline ends lie 9 bases apart. The CDR3 sequence holds 14 residues, the cysteine and phenylalanine included. The kept DNA is CDR3 alone, 42 bases in frame from the first base. The receptor's source is a man aged 55-75 years with acute or convalescent COVID-19. The chain couples TRBV27 to TRBJ2-3; TRBD1 is a possible D gene, resting on 5 matching bases. Source material: peripheral blood. The CDR3 amino acid sequence is: CASSLLRGSDTQYF. The base sequence is TGTGCCAGCAGTTTATTAAGGGGATCAGATACGCAGTATTTT.